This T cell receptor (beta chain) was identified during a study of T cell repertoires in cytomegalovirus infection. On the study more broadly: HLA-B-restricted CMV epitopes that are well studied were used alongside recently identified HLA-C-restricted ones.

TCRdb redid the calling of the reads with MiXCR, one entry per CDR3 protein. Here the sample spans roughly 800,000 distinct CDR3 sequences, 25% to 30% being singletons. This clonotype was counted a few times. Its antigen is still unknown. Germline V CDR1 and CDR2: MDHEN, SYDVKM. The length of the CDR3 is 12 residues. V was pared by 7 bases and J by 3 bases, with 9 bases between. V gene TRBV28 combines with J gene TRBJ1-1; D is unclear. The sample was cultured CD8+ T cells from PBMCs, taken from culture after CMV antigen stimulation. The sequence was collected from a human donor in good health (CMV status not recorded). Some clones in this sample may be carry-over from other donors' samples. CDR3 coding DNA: TGTGCCAGCAAGCGGGTGGACACTGAAGCTTTCTTT. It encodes CASKRVDTEAFF.